The rows below give T cell receptor beta chains drawn from one sample of a study of neurological immune-mediated disorders. TCRdb reprocessed the 5' RACE reads with MiXCR, giving one entry per CDR3 protein. The data hold about 120,000 distinct CDR3 sequences, with more than 2.5% observed a single time. Sample: PBMCs. These receptors originate from a woman aged 30 to 39 with multiple sclerosis. Each CDR3 is given with its conserved first and last residue. The order of the fields is V gene, J gene, D gene, clone size, CDR3 DNA, CDR3 protein. The D gene is left open where the match is weak. The size entry gives once, few or many counts, or a class when the clone is expanded.

TRBV9,TRBJ2-3,NA,many,TGTGCCAGCAGCGACGGGAGTGCAGATACGCAGTATTTT,CASSDGSADTQYF
TRBV20-1,TRBJ1-4,NA,many,TGCAGTGCTAGCCTCCGGGAGGGAGAAAAACTGTTTTTT,CSASLREGEKLFF
TRBV20-1,TRBJ2-7,NA,many,TGCAGTGCTAGAGAAATAGGGTACGAGCAGTACTTC,CSAREIGYEQYF
TRBV6-5,TRBJ2-1,NA,many,TGTGCCAGCAGTTACCAACAGGAGGGGGGGGTTGAGCAGTTCTTC,CASSYQQEGGVEQFF
TRBV29-1,TRBJ1-5,NA,many,TGCAGCGTTGGGGGGGGCAATCAGCCCCAGCATTTT,CSVGGGNQPQHF
TRBV20-1,TRBJ2-1,NA,many,TGCAGTGCTAGCCCGTGGGACAATGAGCAGTTCTTC,CSASPWDNEQFF
TRBV20-1,TRBJ1-5,TRBD1,many,TGCAGTGCGCGGGACAGGGGTTTGCCCCAGCATTTT,CSARDRGLPQHF
TRBV9,TRBJ2-3,NA,many,TGTGCCAGCAGCGCCCGGACGGGCACAGATACGCAGTATTTT,CASSARTGTDTQYF
TRBV6-2/TRBV6-3,TRBJ2-1,NA,many,TGTGCTTCGAGGATCGGCGCCCCCGCCTACAATGAGCAGTTCTTC,CASRIGAPAYNEQFF
TRBV25-1,TRBJ2-7,TRBD2,many,TGTGCCAGCAGTGCTTTAGCGGGAGTCCACGAGCAGTACTTC,CASSALAGVHEQYF
TRBV5-1,TRBJ1-2,TRBD1,many,TGCGCCAGCAGCTTGTGGGACAGCTCGGGCTACACCTTC,CASSLWDSSGYTF
TRBV3-1,TRBJ1-3,NA,many,TGTGCCAGCAGCCCGACAGTTAGCTCTGGAAACACCATATATTTT,CASSPTVSSGNTIYF
TRBV27,TRBJ2-4,TRBD1,many,TGTGCCAGCAGTCACCGACAGGGTCACTTAGCCAAAAACATTCAGTACTTC,CASSHRQGHLAKNIQYF
TRBV5-1,TRBJ2-1,NA,few,TGCGCCAGCAGCTTGGTGACTCCCTCAGATGAGCAGTTCTTC,CASSLVTPSDEQFF
TRBV20-1,TRBJ2-1,NA,many,TGCAGTGCTAGGAAAGTAAGGAATGAGCAGTTCTTC,CSARKVRNEQFF
TRBV14,TRBJ2-3,TRBD1,many,TGTGCCAGCAGCCCAAGAGCCGGGGACAGGTACACAGATACGCAGTATTTT,CASSPRAGDRYTDTQYF
TRBV7-2,TRBJ2-6,NA,many,TGTGCCAGCAGCAACAGGGCGGGAGGGGCCAACGTCCTGACTTTC,CASSNRAGGANVLTF
TRBV5-1,TRBJ1-6,TRBD1,few,TGCGCCAGCAGCTCCGACAGGGGTAATTCAACCCTCAACTTT,CASSSDRGNSTLNF
TRBV11-2,TRBJ1-1,NA,many,TGTGCCAGCAGCCCACCTGGGGAGACTGAAGCTTTCTTT,CASSPPGETEAFF
TRBV7-9,TRBJ2-3,NA,many,TGTGCCAGCAGCCGACGGGCGGCCGACCGCACAGATACGCAGTATTTT,CASSRRAADRTDTQYF
TRBV4-3,TRBJ2-2,NA,many,TGCGCCAGCAGCCAAGTTATGGTCACCGGGGAGCTGTTTTTT,CASSQVMVTGELFF
TRBV5-1,TRBJ2-1,TRBD2,many,TGCGCCAGCAGCCCATCGGGGACTACCAATGAGCAGTTCTTC,CASSPSGTTNEQFF